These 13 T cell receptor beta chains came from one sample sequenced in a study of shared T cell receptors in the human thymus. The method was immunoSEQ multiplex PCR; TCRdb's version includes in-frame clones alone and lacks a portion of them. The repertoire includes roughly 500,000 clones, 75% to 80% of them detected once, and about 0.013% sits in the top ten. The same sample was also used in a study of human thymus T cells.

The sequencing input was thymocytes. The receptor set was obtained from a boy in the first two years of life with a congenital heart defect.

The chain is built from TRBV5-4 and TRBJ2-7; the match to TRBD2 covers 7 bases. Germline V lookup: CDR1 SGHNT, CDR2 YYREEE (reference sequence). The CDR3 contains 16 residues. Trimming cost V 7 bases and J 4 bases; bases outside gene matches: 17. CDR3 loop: CASGRERENIGYEQYF. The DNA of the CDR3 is TGTGCCAGCGGGCGGGAGCGAGAAAATATTGGGTACGAGCAGTACTTC.

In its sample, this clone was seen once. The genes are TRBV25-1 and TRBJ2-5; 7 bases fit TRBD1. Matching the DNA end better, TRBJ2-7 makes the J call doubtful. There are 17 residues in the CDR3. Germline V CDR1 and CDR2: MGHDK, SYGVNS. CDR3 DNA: TGTGCCAGCAGGGGGGACAGAAAATCGCTCCCTTCTTACGAGCAGTACTTC. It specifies CASRGDRKSLPSYEQYF.

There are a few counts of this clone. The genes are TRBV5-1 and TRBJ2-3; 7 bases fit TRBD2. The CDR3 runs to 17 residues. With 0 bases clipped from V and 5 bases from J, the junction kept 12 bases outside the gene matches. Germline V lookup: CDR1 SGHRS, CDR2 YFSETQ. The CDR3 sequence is CASSLAPLAARGDTQYF. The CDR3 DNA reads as TGCGCCAGCAGCTTGGCCCCCCTAGCGGCCCGGGGAGATACGCAGTATTTT.

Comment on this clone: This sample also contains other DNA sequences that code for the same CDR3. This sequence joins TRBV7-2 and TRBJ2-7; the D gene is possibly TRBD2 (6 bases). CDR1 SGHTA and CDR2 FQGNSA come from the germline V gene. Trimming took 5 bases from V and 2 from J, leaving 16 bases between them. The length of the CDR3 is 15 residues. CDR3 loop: CASSPGLAGPYEQYF. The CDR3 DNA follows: TGTGCCAGCAGCCCCGGACTGGCGGGACCCTACGAGCAGTACTTC.

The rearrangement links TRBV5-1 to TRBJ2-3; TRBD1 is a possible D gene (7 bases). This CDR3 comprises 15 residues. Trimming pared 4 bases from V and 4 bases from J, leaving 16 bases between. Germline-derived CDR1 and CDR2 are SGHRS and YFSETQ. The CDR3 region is CASSPGGKRADTQYF. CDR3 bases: TGCGCCAGCAGCCCAGGGGGGAAAAGAGCAGATACGCAGTATTTT. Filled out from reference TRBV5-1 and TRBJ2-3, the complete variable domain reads KAGVTQTPRYLIKTRGQQVTLSCSPISGHRSVSWYQQTPGQGLQFLFEYFSETQRNKGNFPGRFSGRQFSNSRSEMNVSTLELGDSALYLCASSPGGKRADTQYFGPGTRLTVL.

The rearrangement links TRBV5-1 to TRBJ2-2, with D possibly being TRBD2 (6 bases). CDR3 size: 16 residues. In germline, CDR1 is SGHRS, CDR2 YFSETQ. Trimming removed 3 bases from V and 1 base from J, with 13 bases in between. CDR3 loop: CASSWGVVLNTGELFF. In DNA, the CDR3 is TGCGCCAGCAGCTGGGGGGTAGTACTGAACACCGGGGAGCTGTTTTTT.

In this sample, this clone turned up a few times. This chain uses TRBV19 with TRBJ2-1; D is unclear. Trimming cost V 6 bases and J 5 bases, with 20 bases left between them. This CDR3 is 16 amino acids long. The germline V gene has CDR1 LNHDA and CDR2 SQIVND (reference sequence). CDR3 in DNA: TGTGCCAGTAGCGACCCCTCAGGTACCGACGACAATGAGCAGTTCTTC. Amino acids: CASSDPSGTDDNEQFF.

The CDR3 DNA is TGTGCCAGCAGTCCCAAGGACAGGGGGCGTTCGTACCGATCGTACGAGCAGTACTTC. As protein: CASSPKDRGRSYRSYEQYF. V and J are TRBV28 and TRBJ2-5; 11 bases match TRBD1. The J call is doubtful: the DNA matches TRBJ2-7 better. The CDR3 totals 19 residues. Germline loops: CDR1 MDHEN, CDR2 SYDVKM.

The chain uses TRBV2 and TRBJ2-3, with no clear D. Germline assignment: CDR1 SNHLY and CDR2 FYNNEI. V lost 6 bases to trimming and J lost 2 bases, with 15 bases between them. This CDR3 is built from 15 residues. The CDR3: CASSAGSISTDTQYF. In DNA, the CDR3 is TGTGCCAGCAGCGCCGGGTCTATATCCACAGATACGCAGTATTTT.

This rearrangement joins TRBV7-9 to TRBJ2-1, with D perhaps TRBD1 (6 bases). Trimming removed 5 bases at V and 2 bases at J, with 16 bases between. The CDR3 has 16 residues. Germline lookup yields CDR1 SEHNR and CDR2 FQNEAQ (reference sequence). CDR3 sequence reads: CASSGGQWAPYNEQFF. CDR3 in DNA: TGTGCCAGCAGCGGGGGCCAGTGGGCCCCCTACAATGAGCAGTTCTTC.

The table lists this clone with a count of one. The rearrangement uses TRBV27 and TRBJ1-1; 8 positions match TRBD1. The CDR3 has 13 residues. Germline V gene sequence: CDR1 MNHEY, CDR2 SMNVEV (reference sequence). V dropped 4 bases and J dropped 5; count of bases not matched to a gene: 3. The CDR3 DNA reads TGTGCCAGCAGTTACGGGACAGGAACTGAAGCTTTCTTT. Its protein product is CASSYGTGTEAFF.

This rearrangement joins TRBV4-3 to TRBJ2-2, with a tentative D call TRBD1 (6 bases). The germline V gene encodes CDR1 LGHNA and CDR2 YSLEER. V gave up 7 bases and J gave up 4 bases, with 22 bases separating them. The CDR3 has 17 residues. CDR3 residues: CASIPSVRQDPTGELFF. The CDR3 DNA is TGCGCCAGCATACCAAGCGTCAGACAGGACCCCACCGGGGAGCTGTTTTTT.

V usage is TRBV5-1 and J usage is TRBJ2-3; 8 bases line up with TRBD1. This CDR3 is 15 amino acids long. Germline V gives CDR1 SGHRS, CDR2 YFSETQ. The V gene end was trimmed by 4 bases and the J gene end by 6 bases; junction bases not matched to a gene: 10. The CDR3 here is CASSLGTGPRDTQYF. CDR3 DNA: TGCGCCAGCAGCCTCGGGACAGGTCCTCGGGATACGCAGTATTTT.